This TCR beta chain originates from a study of T cells in Graves' hyperthyroidism and ophthalmopathy. The study, taken as a whole, reports: Most expanded thyroid clonotypes above 0.001 recurred in blood.

V was pared by 6 bases and J by 2 bases, with 12 bases between. Germline-derived CDR1 and CDR2 are SNHLY and FYNNEI. The CDR3 loop spans 14 amino acids. About this clonotype itself: The antigen remains unidentified.

The source material, RNA transcripts, was used to amplify TCR beta CDR3 regions. The primer set for the first-round RT-PCR of the TCR CDR3 was HTBI. One entry per CDR3 protein, called by TCRdb with MiXCR from the multiplex PCR reads. The sample consists of more than 450,000 distinct CDR3 sequences, 15% to 20% of them appearing once. Inclusion characteristics of ophthalmopathy patients comprised a Clinical Activity Score of at least 3, a NOSPECS grade of at least 4, and duration under 3 months. Diagnoses used clinical symptoms, serum thyroxine and TRAb, thyroid ultrasound and orbital computed tomography. Using around 10 ml of fresh peripheral blood, PBMCs were prepared.

This receptor was obtained from a man aged 40-55 years with Graves' ophthalmopathy. Sequencing was done on a sample of blood. The chain links TRBV2 to TRBJ2-3; tentative D call: TRBD2 (5 bases). In DNA, the CDR3 is TGTGCCAGCAGGGAGCGGACGTCCACAGATACGCAGTATTTT. This translates into CASRERTSTDTQYF.